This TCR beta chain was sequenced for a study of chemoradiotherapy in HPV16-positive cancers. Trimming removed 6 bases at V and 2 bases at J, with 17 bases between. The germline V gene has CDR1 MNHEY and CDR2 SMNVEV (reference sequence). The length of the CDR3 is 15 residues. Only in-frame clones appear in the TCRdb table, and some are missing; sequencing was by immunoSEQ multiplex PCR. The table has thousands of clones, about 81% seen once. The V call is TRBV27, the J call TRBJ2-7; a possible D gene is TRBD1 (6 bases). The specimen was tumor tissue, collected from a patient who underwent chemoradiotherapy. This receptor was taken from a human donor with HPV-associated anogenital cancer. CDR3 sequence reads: CASRRLDRSAYEQYF. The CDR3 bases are TGTGCCAGCAGGCGTTTGGACAGATCGGCCTACGAGCAGTACTTC.